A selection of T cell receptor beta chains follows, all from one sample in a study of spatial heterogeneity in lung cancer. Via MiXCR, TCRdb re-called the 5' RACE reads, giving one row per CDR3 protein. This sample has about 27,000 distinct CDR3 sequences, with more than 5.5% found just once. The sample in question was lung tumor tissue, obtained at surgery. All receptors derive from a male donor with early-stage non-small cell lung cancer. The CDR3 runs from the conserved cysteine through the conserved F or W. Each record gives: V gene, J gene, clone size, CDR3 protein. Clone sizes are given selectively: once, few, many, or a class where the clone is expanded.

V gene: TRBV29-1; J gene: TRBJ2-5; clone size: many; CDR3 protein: CSVPLLTSETQYF
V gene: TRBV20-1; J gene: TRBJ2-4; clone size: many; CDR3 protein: CSANLAGYRNIQYF
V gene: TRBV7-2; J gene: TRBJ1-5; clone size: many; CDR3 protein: CASSLEKGSNQPQHF
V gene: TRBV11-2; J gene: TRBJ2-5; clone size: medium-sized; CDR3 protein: CASSLLAGQETQYF
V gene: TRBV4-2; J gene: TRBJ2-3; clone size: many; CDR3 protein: CASSLGTSGGVSDTQYF
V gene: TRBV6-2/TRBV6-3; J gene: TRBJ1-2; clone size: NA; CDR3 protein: CASSYFRQDYGYTF
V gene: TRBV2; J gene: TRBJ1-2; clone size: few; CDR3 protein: CASSEGPGYGYTF
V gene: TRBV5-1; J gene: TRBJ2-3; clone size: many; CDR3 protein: CASTIGGGASTDTQYF
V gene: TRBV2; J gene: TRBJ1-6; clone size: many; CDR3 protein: CARRGDRASSPLHF
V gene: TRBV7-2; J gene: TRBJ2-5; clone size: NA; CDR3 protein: CASSFPGLVATQYF
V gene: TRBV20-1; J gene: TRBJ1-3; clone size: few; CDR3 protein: CSARGPMSSGNTIYF
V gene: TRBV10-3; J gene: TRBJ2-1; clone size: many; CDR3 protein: CAISPHGVAGGDNEQFF
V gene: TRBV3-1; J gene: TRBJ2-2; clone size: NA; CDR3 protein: CASSQGLTSLFF
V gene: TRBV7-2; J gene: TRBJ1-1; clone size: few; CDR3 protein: CASSPGQGAEAFF
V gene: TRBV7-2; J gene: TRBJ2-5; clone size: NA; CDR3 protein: CASSLGNSGQETQYF
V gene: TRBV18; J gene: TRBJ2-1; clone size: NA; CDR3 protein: CASSPTDRGYNEQFF
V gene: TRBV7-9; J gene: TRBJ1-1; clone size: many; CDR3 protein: CATVGPSSWDEAFF
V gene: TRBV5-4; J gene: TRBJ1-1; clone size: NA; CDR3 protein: CASGRIQELNTEAFF
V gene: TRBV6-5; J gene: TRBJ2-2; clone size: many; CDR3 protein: CASRQARAGELFF
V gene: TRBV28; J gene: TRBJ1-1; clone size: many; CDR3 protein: CASSLTVTEAFF
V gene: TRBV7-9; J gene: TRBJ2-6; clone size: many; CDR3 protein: CASSNSGANVLTF
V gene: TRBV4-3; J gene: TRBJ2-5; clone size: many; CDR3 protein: CASSQEGRRGYMETQYF
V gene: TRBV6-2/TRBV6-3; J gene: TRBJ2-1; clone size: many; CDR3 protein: CASSQTGGGQFF
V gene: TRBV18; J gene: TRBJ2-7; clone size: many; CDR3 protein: CASSPPGRKDEQYF
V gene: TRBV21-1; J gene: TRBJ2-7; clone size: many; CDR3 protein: CASSKVTQGNKGSEQYF
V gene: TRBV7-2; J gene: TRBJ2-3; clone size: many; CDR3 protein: CASSLGHPDTQYF
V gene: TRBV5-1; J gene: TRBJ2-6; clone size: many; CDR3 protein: CASGGSSGANVLTF
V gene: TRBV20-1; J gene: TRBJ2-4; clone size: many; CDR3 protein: CSARVGRAPKNIQYF
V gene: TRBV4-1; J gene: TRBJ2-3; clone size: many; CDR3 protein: CASSHSTGSTDTQYF
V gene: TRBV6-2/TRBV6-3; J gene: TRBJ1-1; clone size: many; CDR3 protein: CATTTPTGDGTEAFF
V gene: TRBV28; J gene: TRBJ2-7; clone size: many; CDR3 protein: CASSLVGREQYF
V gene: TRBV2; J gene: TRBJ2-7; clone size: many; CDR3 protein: CASSPGTGSSYEQYF
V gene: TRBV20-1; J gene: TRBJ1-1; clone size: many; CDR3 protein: CSARDLQGASTYTEAFF
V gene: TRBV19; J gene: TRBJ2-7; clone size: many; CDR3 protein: CANPDPQSSYEQYF
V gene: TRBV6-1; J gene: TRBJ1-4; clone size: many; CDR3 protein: CASSEPDSEVFF
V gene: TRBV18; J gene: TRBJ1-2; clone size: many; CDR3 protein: CASSPPADSYGYTF
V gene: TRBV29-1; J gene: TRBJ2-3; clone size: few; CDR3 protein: CSVDWENTQYF
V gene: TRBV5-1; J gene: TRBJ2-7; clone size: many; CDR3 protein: CASSSRDGQSSYEQYF
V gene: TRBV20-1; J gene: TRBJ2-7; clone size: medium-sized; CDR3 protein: CSAFPHRGAYEQYF
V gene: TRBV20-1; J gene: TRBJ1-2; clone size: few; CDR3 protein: CSASNAGVGYGYTF
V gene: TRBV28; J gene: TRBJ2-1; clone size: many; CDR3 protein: CASTRERRYNEQFF
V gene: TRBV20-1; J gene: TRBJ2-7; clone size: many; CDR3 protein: CSARGLAFYEQYF
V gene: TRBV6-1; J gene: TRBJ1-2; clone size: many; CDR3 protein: CASSGVSRGTYGYTF
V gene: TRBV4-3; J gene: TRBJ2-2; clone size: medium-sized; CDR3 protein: CASTPGLGGNTGELFF
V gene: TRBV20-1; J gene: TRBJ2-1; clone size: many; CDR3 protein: CSARDPQGSSYNEQFF
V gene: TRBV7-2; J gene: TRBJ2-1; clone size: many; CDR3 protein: CASTRSSGGHNEQFF
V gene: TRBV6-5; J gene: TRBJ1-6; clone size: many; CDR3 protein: CASSGGTVLRNSPLHF
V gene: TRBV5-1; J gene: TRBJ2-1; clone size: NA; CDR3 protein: CASSSDGSSYNEQFF
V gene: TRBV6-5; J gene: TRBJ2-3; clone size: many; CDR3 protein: CASSPPQGQGARDTQYF
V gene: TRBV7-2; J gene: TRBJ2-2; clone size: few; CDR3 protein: CASSPRGNTGELFF
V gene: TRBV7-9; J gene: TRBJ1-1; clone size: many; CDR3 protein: CASSGPGAGNTEAFF
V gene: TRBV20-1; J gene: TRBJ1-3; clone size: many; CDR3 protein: CSARDRGSSGTTIYF
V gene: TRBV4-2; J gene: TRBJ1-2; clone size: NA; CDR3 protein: CVSRQDVLGYTF
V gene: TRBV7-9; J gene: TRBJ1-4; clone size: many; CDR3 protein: CASSLASGANEKLFF
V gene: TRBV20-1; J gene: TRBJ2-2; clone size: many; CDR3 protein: CSARDREAGELFF
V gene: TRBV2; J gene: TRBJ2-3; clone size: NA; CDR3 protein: CASSGKRGNTDTQYF
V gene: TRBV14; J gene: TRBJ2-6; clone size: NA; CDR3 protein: CASSRYTGGTSGANVLTF
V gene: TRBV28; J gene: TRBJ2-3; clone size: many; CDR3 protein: CASSLRSHSDTQYF
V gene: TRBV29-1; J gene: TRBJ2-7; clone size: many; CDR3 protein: CSGDHPPQVSYEQYF